This T cell receptor (beta chain) was identified in a study of blood T cell repertoires in COVID-19. Study-level information: Samples of COVID-19 (acute and convalescent) were obtained from the United States, Italy and Spain. Nucleic acid was either cDNA or gDNA, and it came from T cells, B-cell-depleted T cells, or PBMCs.

Per the study methods: How many nucleated cells were present was estimated from reference gene primer amplification. Measured with immunoSEQ multiplex PCR; TCRdb has only the in-frame clones, and not every one. From that table come the V and J calls and clone size; the DNA was used to work out D and trimming. The sample shows around 260,000 clones, more than 85% of them seen only once. Germline V gene data show CDR1 as SGHTA and CDR2 as FQGNSA. The CDR3 is made up of 16 amino acids. The ends were cut back, 5 bases at V and 1 base at J, with 14 bases in the middle. Seattle's cohort entered during active infection and was followed longitudinally.

This chain links TRBV7-2 with TRBJ2-2; tentative D call: TRBD1 (5 bases). What was sequenced was peripheral blood. The sequence came from a woman in her twenties or thirties with COVID-19, enrolled during active disease. The CDR3 sequence is CASSHPRQGNTGELFF. In DNA form, the CDR3 reads TGTGCCAGCAGCCACCCCAGGCAGGGGAACACCGGGGAGCTGTTTTTT.